A selection of T cell receptor beta chains follows, all from one sample in a study of beta chain features in type 1 diabetes. The table came from immunoSEQ multiplex PCR; TCRdb's copy has only in-frame clones and leaves some out. Among some 500,000 clones, approximately 10% were seen once, and the ten largest hold approximately 0.045%. The specimen sequenced was naive CD4+ T cells from blood. Receptors originate from a woman under 30 in good health. The CDR3 runs from the conserved cysteine through the conserved F or W. D genes are given only for firm matches. Clone size is not always given. Where it is, it says once, few, many or a class for expanded clones.

NA TRBJ1-2 NA TRBV15 CATSSQRGIGYTF TGTGCCACCAGCTCCCAACGTGGGATCGGCTACACCTTC
few TRBJ1-2 NA TRBV30 CAWNTGIGNYGYTF TGTGCCTGGAACACAGGTATAGGGAACTATGGCTACACCTTC
NA TRBJ2-3 NA TRBV7-3 CASSLTGSTDTQYF TGTGCCAGCAGCCTAACAGGGAGCACAGATACGCAGTATTTT
NA TRBJ1-6 NA TRBV25-1 CASGGRAGNSPLHF TGTGCCAGCGGGGGGAGGGCAGGAAATTCACCCCTCCACTTT
many TRBJ2-3 NA TRBV9 CASSVGSRTDTQYF TGTGCCAGCAGCGTAGGAAGCCGCACAGATACGCAGTATTTT
few TRBJ2-7 NA TRBV7-2 CASSLIPALMTYEQYF TGTGCCAGCAGCTTAATCCCGGCCCTAATGACCTACGAGCAGTACTTC
few TRBJ2-3 NA TRBV4-3 CASSQRIADTQYF TGCGCCAGCAGCCAGAGAATAGCAGATACGCAGTATTTT
NA TRBJ2-7 TRBD2 TRBV9 CASSSSGISYEQYF TGTGCCAGCAGCTCAAGCGGGATCTCCTACGAGCAGTACTTC
few TRBJ2-7 NA TRBV7-3 CASSDTGTYEQYF TGTGCCAGCAGCGACACGGGGACCTACGAGCAGTACTTC
few TRBJ2-1 NA TRBV28 CASSVPMGTEQFF TGTGCCAGCAGTGTACCGATGGGGACAGAGCAGTTCTTC
few TRBJ2-5 NA TRBV12-5 CASVPRGAQYF TGTGCTAGTGTCCCGAGAGGAGCCCAGTACTTC
NA TRBJ2-7 NA TRBV19 CASSIKPSEQYF TGTGCCAGTAGTATAAAACCGAGCGAGCAGTACTTC
NA TRBJ2-5 NA TRBV18 CASSPPTGWKTQYF TGTGCCAGCTCACCACCGACAGGTTGGAAGACCCAGTACTTC
few TRBJ2-1 NA TRBV6-6 CASVGGSYNEQFF TGTGCCAGCGTCGGGGGTTCCTACAATGAGCAGTTCTTC
NA TRBJ2-3 NA TRBV7-9 CASSLNQGSTDTQYF TGTGCCAGCAGCTTAAACCAGGGTAGCACAGATACGCAGTATTTT
many TRBJ2-5 NA TRBV9 CASSALSAETQYF TGTGCCAGCAGCGCCCTTAGCGCGGAGACCCAGTACTTC
NA TRBJ2-5 NA TRBV7-3 CASSLKGFGETQYF TGTGCCAGCAGCTTAAAAGGTTTCGGAGAGACCCAGTACTTC
few TRBJ2-2 TRBD2 TRBV25-1 CASSGLSGVNTGELFF TGTGCCAGCAGTGGGTTGAGCGGGGTCAACACCGGGGAGCTGTTTTTT
NA TRBJ2-1 NA TRBV7-8 CASSLVGVSNEQFF TGTGCCAGCAGCTTAGTAGGGGTCAGCAATGAGCAGTTCTTC
NA TRBJ2-7 NA TRBV9 CASSVRETYEQYF TGTGCCAGCAGCGTAAGGGAGACCTACGAGCAGTACTTC
few TRBJ1-2 TRBD1 TRBV30 CAWRKGTGRNNGYTF TGTGCCTGGAGGAAAGGGACAGGCAGAAATAATGGCTACACCTTC
NA TRBJ2-2 NA TRBV29-1 CSVKRTANTGELFF TGCAGCGTAAAAAGGACAGCAAACACCGGGGAGCTGTTTTTT
NA TRBJ2-4 TRBD2 TRBV30 CAWSVLRTSGVVKNIQYF TGTGCCTGGAGTGTACTGAGGACTAGCGGGGTGGTAAAAAACATTCAGTACTTC
NA TRBJ2-1 NA TRBV2 CASSVEGVHSEQFF TGTGCCAGCAGTGTAGAGGGGGTACACAGTGAGCAGTTCTTC
NA TRBJ2-5 NA TRBV6-5 CASSYPAGGGETQYF TGTGCCAGCAGTTATCCGGCAGGGGGGGGAGAGACCCAGTACTTC
NA TRBJ2-3 TRBD2 TRBV5-1 CASSSVAGYTDTQYF TGCGCCAGCAGCTCGGTAGCGGGATACACAGATACGCAGTATTTT
few TRBJ1-5 NA TRBV6-5 CASSRGGNQPQHF TGTGCCAGCAGCAGGGGAGGGAATCAGCCCCAGCATTTT
NA TRBJ2-1 TRBD2 TRBV7-2 CASSIRTSANEQFF TGTGCCAGCAGCATACGGACTAGCGCGAATGAGCAGTTCTTC
few TRBJ2-5 NA TRBV18 CASSPTYQETQYF TGTGCCAGCTCACCAACGTACCAAGAGACCCAGTACTTC
few TRBJ1-2 NA TRBV7-2 CASSRRGGDGYTF TGTGCCAGCAGCCGCCGCGGGGGTGATGGCTACACCTTC
few TRBJ1-2 NA TRBV25-1 CASRGGLGQLYGYTF TGTGCCAGCAGGGGGGGTTTGGGCCAGTTGTATGGCTACACCTTC
few TRBJ2-4 TRBD1 TRBV2 CASSDPARDRVKNIQYF TGTGCCAGCAGTGACCCCGCTCGAGACAGGGTCAAAAACATTCAGTACTTC
few TRBJ2-5 NA TRBV4-1 CASSQVGDKRETQYF TGCGCCAGCAGCCAAGTTGGTGACAAAAGGGAGACCCAGTACTTC
NA TRBJ2-7 NA TRBV9 CASSVGIRDDYEQYF TGTGCCAGCAGCGTAGGGATACGGGACGACTACGAGCAGTACTTC
few TRBJ1-5 NA TRBV28 CASRPWTRENQPQHF TGTGCCAGCAGACCCTGGACAAGGGAAAATCAGCCCCAGCATTTT
many TRBJ2-7 TRBD2 TRBV7-2 CASSLSGSRAYEQYF TGTGCCAGCAGCTTGAGCGGGAGTAGAGCCTACGAGCAGTACTTC
NA TRBJ2-4 NA TRBV6-1 CASSAGLKNIQYF TGTGCCAGCAGTGCCGGGCTGAAAAACATTCAGTACTTC
NA TRBJ2-2 TRBD1 TRBV4-2 CASSRGQGANTGELFF TGTGCCAGCAGCCGAGGACAGGGGGCGAACACCGGGGAGCTGTTTTTT
NA TRBJ1-6 NA TRBV5-1 CASSLGEARGSSYNSPLHF TGCGCCAGCAGCTTGGGGGAGGCACGCGGCAGCTCCTATAATTCACCCCTCCACTTT
few TRBJ2-1 NA TRBV27 CASSLDLQGRDEQFF TGTGCCAGCAGTTTGGATCTGCAGGGGAGGGATGAGCAGTTCTTC
NA TRBJ1-1 TRBD1 TRBV4-1 CASSPRQGNTEAFF TGCGCCAGCAGCCCAAGACAGGGGAACACTGAAGCTTTCTTT
NA TRBJ1-2 TRBD1 TRBV9 CASSVGSGTAGYTF TGTGCCAGCAGCGTAGGGTCCGGGACAGCCGGCTACACCTTC
NA TRBJ2-5 TRBD2 TRBV27 CASSYSGGARETQYF TGTGCCAGCAGCTATAGCGGGGGGGCCCGGGAGACCCAGTACTTC
NA TRBJ2-1 TRBD2 TRBV10-3 CAIAKASGANEQFF TGTGCCATCGCCAAGGCTAGCGGGGCCAATGAGCAGTTCTTC
few TRBJ2-1 NA TRBV30 CAWTSDREGNEQFF TGTGCCTGGACTAGCGACAGAGAGGGTAATGAGCAGTTCTTC
few TRBJ1-4 NA TRBV6-6 CASSYRPGNEKLFF TGTGCCAGCAGTTATAGGCCAGGGAATGAAAAACTGTTTTTT
few TRBJ2-7 NA TRBV7-9 CASSLGGDLYEQYF TGTGCCAGCAGCTTGGGGGGTGACCTCTACGAGCAGTACTTC
NA TRBJ2-1 NA TRBV29-1 CSVLGFRRGEQFF TGCAGCGTCCTAGGGTTCCGCAGGGGTGAGCAGTTCTTC
NA TRBJ1-1 NA TRBV18 CASSLTGDNTEAFF TGTGCCAGCTCACTCACAGGTGATAACACTGAAGCTTTCTTT
NA TRBJ1-2 NA TRBV25-1 CASSDRSADGYTF TGTGCCAGCAGTGACAGGTCGGCGGATGGCTACACCTTC
NA TRBJ2-7 NA TRBV6-6 CASRPGGSYEQYF TGTGCCAGCAGGCCTGGGGGATCATACGAGCAGTACTTC
NA TRBJ2-7 TRBD2 TRBV27 CASSGTGTSEVEQYF TGTGCCAGCAGTGGCACCGGGACTAGCGAGGTCGAGCAGTACTTC
few TRBJ1-1 NA TRBV15 CATSRDPAVTEAFF TGTGCCACCAGCAGAGACCCGGCGGTCACTGAAGCTTTCTTT
NA TRBJ2-3 TRBD2 TRBV18 CASSPIHLTSGPLATQYF TGTGCCAGCTCACCGATACACTTGACTAGCGGGCCTTTAGCTACGCAGTATTTT
few TRBJ1-2 TRBD1 TRBV25-1 CASSESGTGIRGYTF TGTGCCAGCAGTGAAAGTGGGACAGGTATTCGTGGCTACACCTTC
few TRBJ2-7 TRBD1 TRBV7-2 CASREGGADEQYF TGTGCCAGCAGAGAAGGGGGCGCGGACGAGCAGTACTTC
NA TRBJ2-1 NA TRBV21-1 CASSKAGYSTRDNEQFF TGTGCCAGCAGCAAAGCTGGATACTCTACAAGGGACAATGAGCAGTTCTTC